This T cell receptor (beta chain) was observed in a study of shared clonotypes between healthy human individuals. Method: immunoSEQ multiplex PCR; TCRdb's copy keeps in-frame clones and lacks some. Of 450,000 to 500,000 clones listed, 60% to 80% were seen once; the top ten hold more than 10%. This TCR was recovered from a woman between 40 and 55 years old in good health. Some clones in this sample may be carry-over from other donors' samples. Material: PBMCs.

CDR3 in amino acids: CASSPVRGARGQPQHF. In DNA form, the CDR3 reads TGTGCCAGCAGCCCCGTTAGAGGGGCCCGCGGTCAGCCCCAGCATTTT. The J gene is TRBJ1-5, the V gene TRBV11-2; TRBD1 is a possible D gene (5 bases). V was clipped by 5 bases and J by 6 bases, with 20 bases between them. The CDR3 is 16 residues long. Per the germline V gene, CDR1 is SGHAT and CDR2 is FQNNGV.